This TCR beta chain was recovered during a study of shared clonotypes between healthy human individuals. Findings and limits, study-wide: Sequencing of the sorted subsets was shown by rarefaction to be incomplete despite large depth. A reduction in generation probabilities was seen for non-shared clonotypes relative to those shared by all four donors.

A remark on this clone: Its antigen is not known.

Investigators spread the genomic DNA of each subset evenly over several immunoSEQ plates. The sorted-subset replicate PCRs were given roughly 190 ng DNA, which is approximately 30,000 T cell genomes. This table comes from immunoSEQ multiplex PCR, and its TCRdb copy is limited to in-frame clones, with some not included. The sample shows approximately 2.3 million clones, 80% to 95% of them seen only once. The CDR3 has 14 residues. With 4 bases removed from V and 2 bases from J, the gap between germline ends came to 12 bases. Germline CDR1 reads SGHTA; CDR2 reads FQGNSA. This sequence was found in a man between 18 and 35 years old in good health. Some clones in this sample may be carry-over from other donors' samples. Sequencing was performed on naive CD4+ T cells from PBMCs. Stated subset: CD45RA+ positively selected. This sequence joins TRBV7-2 and TRBJ2-7; D may be TRBD1 (6 bases). DNA of the CDR3: TGTGCCAGCAGCTCAGGGGACCGAACCTACGAGCAGTACTTC. Its translation is CASSSGDRTYEQYF.